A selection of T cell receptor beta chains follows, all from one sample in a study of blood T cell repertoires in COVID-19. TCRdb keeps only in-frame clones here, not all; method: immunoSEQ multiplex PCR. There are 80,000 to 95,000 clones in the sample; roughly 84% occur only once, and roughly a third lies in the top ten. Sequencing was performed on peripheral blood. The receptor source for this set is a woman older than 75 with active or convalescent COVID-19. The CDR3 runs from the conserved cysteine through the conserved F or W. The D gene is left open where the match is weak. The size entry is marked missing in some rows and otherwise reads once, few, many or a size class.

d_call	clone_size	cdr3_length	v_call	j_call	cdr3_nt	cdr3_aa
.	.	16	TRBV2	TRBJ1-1	TGTGCCAGCAGTGAAGCGCTGGTCAGGGCGAACACTGAAGCTTTCTTT	CASSEALVRANTEAFF
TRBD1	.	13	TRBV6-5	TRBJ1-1	TGTGCCAGCAGCAGGACAGGGGTGGCTGAAGCTTTCTTT	CASSRTGVAEAFF
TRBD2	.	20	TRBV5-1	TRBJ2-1	TGCGCCAGCAGCTTGCCCGATGGGACTAGCGGGAGCGGGGCCTACAATGAGCAGTTCTTC	CASSLPDGTSGSGAYNEQFF
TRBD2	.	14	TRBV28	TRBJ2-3	TGTGCCAGCGCGGGGAGCGGGAGTCTTGATACGCAGTATTTT	CASAGSGSLDTQYF
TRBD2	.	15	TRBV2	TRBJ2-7	TGTGCCAGCAGCCCCGGGAGCGGGAGTGTTTACGAGCAGTACTTC	CASSPGSGSVYEQYF
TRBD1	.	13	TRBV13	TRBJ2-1	TGTGCCAGCAGCTTAAACAGGGGGAATGAGCAGTTCTTC	CASSLNRGNEQFF
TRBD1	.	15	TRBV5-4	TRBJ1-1	TGTGCCAGCAGCTTGGCAGGGGGCGGAAACACTGAAGCTTTCTTT	CASSLAGGGNTEAFF
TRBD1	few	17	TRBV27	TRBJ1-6	TGTGCCAGCAGTTTCCTACAGGGGGCTCTTTTTAATTCACCCCTCCACTTT	CASSFLQGALFNSPLHF
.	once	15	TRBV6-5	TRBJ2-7	TGTGCCAGCACGTTGCGGGTGACGAGCGAAATTGAGCAGTACTTC	CASTLRVTSEIEQYF
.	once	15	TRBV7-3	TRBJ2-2	TGTGCCAGCAGCTTAGATCAAAGCGGTAACGGGGAGCTGTTTTTT	CASSLDQSGNGELFF
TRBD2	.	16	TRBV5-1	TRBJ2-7	TGCGCCAGCAGCTTGGATGGGGCTAGCGGGAGTTACGAGCAGTACTTC	CASSLDGASGSYEQYF
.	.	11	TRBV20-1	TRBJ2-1	TGCAGTGGAGCGGAAGGCGATGAGCAGTTCTTC	CSGAEGDEQFF
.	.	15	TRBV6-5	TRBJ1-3	TGTGCCAGCAGTCCCACCAGGGCCCCTGGAAACACCATATATTTT	CASSPTRAPGNTIYF
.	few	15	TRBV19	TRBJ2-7	TGTGCCAGTAGTCCGTCAGGGACTTCAATCTACGAGCAGTACTTC	CASSPSGTSIYEQYF
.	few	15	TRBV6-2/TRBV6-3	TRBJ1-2	TGTGCCAGCAGTTATCGCACAGGGATCCTCTATGGCTACACCTTC	CASSYRTGILYGYTF
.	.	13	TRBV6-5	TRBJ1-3	TGTGCCAGCAGTCCAAACAGGGCGAACACCATATATTTT	CASSPNRANTIYF
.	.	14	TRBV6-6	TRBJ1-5	TGTGCCAGCCTTCCTGGGGGCGGAGGTCAGCCCCAGCATTTT	CASLPGGGGQPQHF
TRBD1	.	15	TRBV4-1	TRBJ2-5	TGCGCCAGCAGCACCGGGACAGCCAACCAAGAGACCCAGTACTTC	CASSTGTANQETQYF
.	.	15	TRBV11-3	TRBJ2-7	TGTGCCAGCAGCTTAGATCTGGGCAGACCCTACGAGCAGTACTTC	CASSLDLGRPYEQYF
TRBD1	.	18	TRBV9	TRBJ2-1	TGTGCCAGCAGCCGGCACAGGGGGCCAAACCCTTTGTACAATGAGCAGTTCTTC	CASSRHRGPNPLYNEQFF
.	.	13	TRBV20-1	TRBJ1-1	TGCAGTGCTAGTACAGGGCTGGGCACTGAAGCTTTCTTT	CSASTGLGTEAFF
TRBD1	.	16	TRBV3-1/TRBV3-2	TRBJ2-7	TGTGCCAGCAGCGGTTGGACAGGTCCGGGATCCTACGAGCAGTACTTC	CASSGWTGPGSYEQYF
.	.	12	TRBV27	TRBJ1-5	TGTGCCAGCAGTTTTCGTAATCAGCCCCAGCATTTT	CASSFRNQPQHF
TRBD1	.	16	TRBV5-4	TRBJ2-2	TGTGCCAGCAGCCCCCGGACAGGATTGGACACCGGGGAGCTGTTTTTT	CASSPRTGLDTGELFF
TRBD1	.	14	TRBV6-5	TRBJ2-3	TGTGCCAGCAGTTTCTCAGGGGGCTCGGGTACGCAGTATTTT	CASSFSGGSGTQYF
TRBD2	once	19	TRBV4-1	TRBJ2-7	TGCGCCAGCAGCCAAGCCCTGGGACTAGGGGACCCCTCCTCCTACGAGCAGTACTTC	CASSQALGLGDPSSYEQYF
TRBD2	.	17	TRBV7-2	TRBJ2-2	TGTGCCAGCAGCTTAGTGCTTAGCGGGGGCCGTACGGGGGAGCTGTTTTTT	CASSLVLSGGRTGELFF
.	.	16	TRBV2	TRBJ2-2	TGTGCCAGCAGTGAATTACGACTGACGAACACCGGGGAGCTGTTTTTT	CASSELRLTNTGELFF
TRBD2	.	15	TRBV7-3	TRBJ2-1	TGTGCCAGCAGCTTAATAGCGGGGGGCACCAATGAGCAGTTCTTC	CASSLIAGGTNEQFF
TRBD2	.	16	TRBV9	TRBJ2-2	TGTGCCAGCAGCCCTCGGGGAACTAGCGGGACCGGGGAGCTGTTTTTT	CASSPRGTSGTGELFF
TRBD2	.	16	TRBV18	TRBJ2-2	TGTGCCAGCTCACCACAAGGCGGGGGATCTACCGGGGAGCTGTTTTTT	CASSPQGGGSTGELFF
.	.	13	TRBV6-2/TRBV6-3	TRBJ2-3	TGTGCCAGCAACCCCGGGCGGGATGATACGCAGTATTTT	CASNPGRDDTQYF
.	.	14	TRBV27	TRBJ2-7	TGTGCCAGCAGTTTGTGGACAGCCTCCTACGAGCAGTACTTC	CASSLWTASYEQYF
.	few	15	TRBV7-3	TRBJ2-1	TGTGCCAGCAGGACGACCGGGTCGGTGAAGAATGAGCAGTTCTTC	CASRTTGSVKNEQFF
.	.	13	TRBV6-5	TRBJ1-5	TGTGCCAGCGGAGGGGGGGGCAATCAGCCCCAGCATTTT	CASGGGGNQPQHF
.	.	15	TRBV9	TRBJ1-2	TGTGCCAGCAGCGTAGGTAGCTCGGGGGGCTATGGCTACACCTTC	CASSVGSSGGYGYTF
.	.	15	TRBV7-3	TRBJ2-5	TGTGCCAGCAGCTCTCACGGGGGTGTTTCGGAGACCCAGTACTTC	CASSSHGGVSETQYF
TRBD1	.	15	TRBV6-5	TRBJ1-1	TGTGCCAGCACCGCGGACAGGGGAGGTTGGACTGAAGCTTTCTTT	CASTADRGGWTEAFF
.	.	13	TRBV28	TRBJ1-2	TGTGCCAGCAGGTCCCGGGTCCTCTATGGCTACACCTTC	CASRSRVLYGYTF